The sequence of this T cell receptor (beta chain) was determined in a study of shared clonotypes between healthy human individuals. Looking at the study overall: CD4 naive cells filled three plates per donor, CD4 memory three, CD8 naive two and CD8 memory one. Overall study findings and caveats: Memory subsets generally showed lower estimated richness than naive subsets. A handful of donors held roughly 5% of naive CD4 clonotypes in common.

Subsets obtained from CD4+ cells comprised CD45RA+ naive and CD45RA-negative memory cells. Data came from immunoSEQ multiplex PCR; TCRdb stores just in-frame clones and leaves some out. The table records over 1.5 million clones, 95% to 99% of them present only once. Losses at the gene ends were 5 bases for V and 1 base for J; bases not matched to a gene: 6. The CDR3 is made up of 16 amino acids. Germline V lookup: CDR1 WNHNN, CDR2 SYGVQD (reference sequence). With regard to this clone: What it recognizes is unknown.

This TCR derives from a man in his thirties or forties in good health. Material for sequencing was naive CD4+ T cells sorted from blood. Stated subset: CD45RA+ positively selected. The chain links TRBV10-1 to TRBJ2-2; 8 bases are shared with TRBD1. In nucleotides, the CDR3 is TGCGCCAGCAGTCCCTCGGGGACAGGGAACACCGGGGAGCTGTTTTTT. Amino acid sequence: CASSPSGTGNTGELFF.